The clone carrying this T cell receptor beta chain has just a few counts. The antigen is unknown. TCR cDNA was made by 5'RACE template switching, adding a universal primer site and UMIs. One entry per CDR3 protein, called by TCRdb with MiXCR from the 5' RACE reads. The sample records 500,000 to 650,000 distinct CDR3 sequences, around 12% being singletons. The data stem from a study of T cells after yellow fever vaccination. Study observations and caveats: Although most clonotypes did not, a small share appeared in both CD4 and CD8 compartments. Abundant clonotypes (contaminants from the bulk population) could be present in FACS-sorted repertoires.

The CDR3 length is 17 residues. Trimming took off 5 bases at V and 0 bases at J, with 17 bases between the two ends. The sample in question was PBMCs, obtained on the day of the yellow fever booster vaccination. This chain links TRBV12-3 or TRBV12-4 with TRBJ1-3; D is perhaps TRBD1 (6 bases). The source of this sequence is a man aged 25-45 years who received the YFV17D yellow fever vaccine. CDR3 sequence: CASSPPGQLHSGNTIYF. As DNA, the CDR3 is TGTGCCAGCAGTCCCCCTGGACAGCTTCACTCTGGAAACACCATATATTTT.